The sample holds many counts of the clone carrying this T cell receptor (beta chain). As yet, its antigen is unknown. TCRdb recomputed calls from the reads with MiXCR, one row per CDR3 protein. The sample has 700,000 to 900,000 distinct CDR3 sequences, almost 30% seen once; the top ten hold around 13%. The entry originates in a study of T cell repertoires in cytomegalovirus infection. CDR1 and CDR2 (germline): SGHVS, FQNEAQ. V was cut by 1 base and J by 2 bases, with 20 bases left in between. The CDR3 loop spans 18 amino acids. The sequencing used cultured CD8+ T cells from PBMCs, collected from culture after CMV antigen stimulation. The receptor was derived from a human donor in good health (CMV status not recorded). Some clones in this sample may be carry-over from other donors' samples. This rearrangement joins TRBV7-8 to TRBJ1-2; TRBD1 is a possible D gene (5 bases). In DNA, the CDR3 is TGTGCCAGCAGCTTAGAGGGGACCTCCGGACTGCCAAACTATGGCTACACCTTC. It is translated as CASSLEGTSGLPNYGYTF.